This T cell receptor (beta chain) was documented in a study of neoadjuvant anti-PD-1 for oral cavity cancer. Study results and limitations: Only a few patients per response group were TCR-analyzed; validation needed. PBMC Gini-index clonality exceeded responders' in non-responders post-nivolumab.

V was clipped by 2 bases and J by 5 bases, with 10 bases between them. This CDR3 contains 14 residues. CDR1 SNHLY and CDR2 FYNNEI come from the germline V gene. Regarding this clone: The antigen remains unidentified.

Six replicates per PBMC sample, mostly from 480 ng of genomic DNA. Clones were read by immunoSEQ multiplex PCR, and TCRdb kept only the in-frame ones, dropping some. This repertoire shows about 14,000 clones, less than 85% found once; its top ten account for around 3%. The rearrangement joins TRBV2 to TRBJ1-5; tentatively, D is TRBD1 (5 bases). This sample comprised PBMCs, obtained before nivolumab (anti-PD-1) treatment. The receptor comes from a person between 40 and 79 years old with oral cavity squamous cell carcinoma. The CDR3 loop reads CASSETTEDQPQHF. Here the CDR3 DNA reads TGTGCCAGCAGTGAAACGACAGAGGATCAGCCCCAGCATTTT.